These T cell receptor beta chains were read from a single sample in a study of regulatory T cells in long-lasting Graves disease. TCRdb reprocessed the multiplex PCR reads with MiXCR, giving one entry per CDR3 protein. The sample records roughly 490,000 distinct CDR3 sequences, 22% being singletons. The sample here was peripheral blood mononuclear cells (PBMCs), taken when the disease was refractory, from a patient treated with antithyroid drugs. The receptors were sampled from a female donor with Graves disease. CDR3s include the opening cysteine and the closing phenylalanine or tryptophan. A D gene is named only where the DNA matches it firmly. Not every row has a clone size; where given, it reads once, few, many or a size class.

d_gene,j_gene,v_gene,abundance,CDR3nt,CDR3aa
.,TRBJ2-7,TRBV30,few,TGTGCCTGGAGCGCAAGGGGGAACAGGGCCGTGCAGTACTTC,CAWSARGNRAVQYF
.,TRBJ1-1,TRBV12-3/TRBV12-4,many,TGTGCCAGCAGTTCGACCGAGAGGAGCGAAGCTTTCTTT,CASSSTERSEAFF
.,TRBJ1-1,TRBV12-3/TRBV12-4,many,TGTGCCAGCAGCTCTAGGGGAGGGGGCACTGAAGCTTTCTTT,CASSSRGGGTEAFF
TRBD1,TRBJ2-5,TRBV29-1,many,TGCAGCGCCACTAGGGGGACAGGGCCCCAGTACTTC,CSATRGTGPQYF
TRBD1,TRBJ2-2,TRBV28,many,TGTGCCAGCAGTTTCAGGGGGCCGAACGGGGAGCTGTTTTTT,CASSFRGPNGELFF
.,TRBJ2-7,TRBV7-9,.,TGTGCCAGCAGCTTATCCAGCAACTCCTACGAGCAGTACTTC,CASSLSSNSYEQYF
.,TRBJ2-4,TRBV20-1,.,TGCAGTGCTAGACAATCGGGAATAGCCAAAAACATTCAGTACTTC,CSARQSGIAKNIQYF
.,TRBJ1-2,TRBV28,many,TGTGCCAGCAGTCCGGGTCTTTTCGACAGCTATGGCTACACCTTC,CASSPGLFDSYGYTF
TRBD1,TRBJ1-2,TRBV9,few,TGTGCCAGCAGCACCGGGACAGGTGGTTCTAAGGGTGGCTACACCTTC,CASSTGTGGSKGGYTF
TRBD2,TRBJ2-5,TRBV7-2,few,TGTGCCAGCAGCTTAGCCGGGTTAGCGGGAGGTATTGAGACCCAGTACTTC,CASSLAGLAGGIETQYF
TRBD2,TRBJ2-7,TRBV10-2,.,TGCGCCAGCAGCGAATCCGGACTAGGCTGGGAGCAGTACTTC,CASSESGLGWEQYF
TRBD2,TRBJ2-2,TRBV28,.,TGTGCCGGGGGGCCGGGACTAGCGGGAGGAGGGAACACCGGGGAGCTGTTTTTT,CAGGPGLAGGGNTGELFF
TRBD1,TRBJ1-4,TRBV20-1,few,TGCAGTGCTAGAGAAGGGGGCCGGCAGGGGGAAAAACTGTTTTTT,CSAREGGRQGEKLFF
TRBD1,TRBJ2-5,TRBV10-3,.,TGTGCCATCAGTGTGCACAGGGGGCGGGAGACCCAGTACTTC,CAISVHRGRETQYF
.,TRBJ1-2,TRBV28,.,TGTGCCAGCAGTTTAAGGGGGGAGGGGTTGGGCTACACCTTC,CASSLRGEGLGYTF
.,TRBJ1-1,TRBV20-1,.,TGCAGTGCTAGGGGGGGAATGATGACTGAAGCTTTCTTT,CSARGGMMTEAFF
TRBD1,TRBJ1-2,TRBV7-2,many,TGTGCCAGCAGCTCAGGACAGGCAGCTAACTATGGCTACACCTTC,CASSSGQAANYGYTF
.,TRBJ1-2,TRBV15,many,TGTGCCACCAGCAGAGTTCGACAGGCGGTGAATGGCTACACCTTC,CATSRVRQAVNGYTF
.,TRBJ1-1,TRBV19,.,TGTGCCAGTAGTGTCGGACTCCGCCTTAGTGAAGCTTTCTTT,CASSVGLRLSEAFF
TRBD1,TRBJ2-7,TRBV28,many,TGTGCCAGCAGGGCAGGGGGAAGGGAGCAGTACTTC,CASRAGGREQYF
TRBD2,TRBJ2-7,TRBV20-1,few,TGCAGTGCTCTTAGGGACCGGGGGGACTACGAGCAGTACTTC,CSALRDRGDYEQYF
TRBD2,TRBJ2-1,TRBV28,many,TGTGCCAGCGATCCTAGCGGGGGAAATGAGCAGTTCTTC,CASDPSGGNEQFF
.,TRBJ1-2,TRBV7-2,many,TGTGCCAGCACCGGGCTCCAGGGCGGCCATGGCTACACCTTC,CASTGLQGGHGYTF
.,TRBJ2-7,TRBV2,many,TGTGCCAGCAGTGAAGCGTTCACCTACGAGCAGTACTTC,CASSEAFTYEQYF
.,TRBJ1-3,TRBV29-1,many,TGCAGCGTTGAAGCCGGGAACACCATATATTTT,CSVEAGNTIYF
.,TRBJ2-2,TRBV29-1,few,TGCAGCGCCTCTCACGGGGAGCTGTTTTTT,CSASHGELFF
.,TRBJ2-5,TRBV10-3,few,TGTGCCATCAGCGAGGACTTACAAGAGACCCAGTACTTC,CAISEDLQETQYF
.,TRBJ1-1,TRBV20-1,.,TGCAGTGCTAGAGATCACGCAGCCCTTAAGAACACTGAAGCTTTCTTT,CSARDHAALKNTEAFF
TRBD1,TRBJ2-5,TRBV9,.,TGTGCCAGCTCACCAGGGACAGTGGAAGAGACCCAGTACTTC,CASSPGTVEETQYF
TRBD1,TRBJ2-7,TRBV20-1,.,TGCAGTGCCGGGGACAGCTACGAGCAGTACTTC,CSAGDSYEQYF
TRBD1,TRBJ2-7,TRBV7-2,.,TGTGCCAGCAGCTTAGGGGGACAGGGATACTACGAGCAGTACTTC,CASSLGGQGYYEQYF
TRBD1,TRBJ2-6,TRBV19,.,TGTGCCAGTAGTTTGGGGGACAGGGACGTATCTGGGGCCAACGTCCTGACTTTC,CASSLGDRDVSGANVLTF
.,TRBJ1-5,TRBV11-2,.,TGTGCCAGCAGCAATGATAATCAGCCCCAGCATTTT,CASSNDNQPQHF
.,TRBJ2-2,TRBV5-1,.,TGCGCCAGCAGCTCCATCCTGGGATACACCGGGGAGCTGTTTTTT,CASSSILGYTGELFF
.,TRBJ1-1,TRBV25-1,.,TGTGCCAGCAGTGATGGGGGGGTGTTGAACACTGAAGCTTTCTTT,CASSDGGVLNTEAFF
TRBD1,TRBJ1-1,TRBV6-1,few,TGTGCCAGCAGTCCCTCAAGTCCGGGACAGGGGGGGTCGAGAGGAGCTTTCTTT,CASSPSSPGQGGSRGAFF
.,TRBJ1-6,TRBV7-2,many,TGTGCCAGCAGAGAAGGGGTCTCACCCCTCCACTTT,CASREGVSPLHF
TRBD1,TRBJ1-2,TRBV10-3,many,TGTGCCATCGGTGAAGGGACAGGGGGCGGCTACACCTTC,CAIGEGTGGGYTF
TRBD1,TRBJ2-7,TRBV11-3,once,TGTGCCAGCAGTTACCCAACTACAGGGGCCCTCTCCTACGAGCAGTACTTC,CASSYPTTGALSYEQYF
TRBD1,TRBJ1-4,TRBV2,many,TGTGCCAGCCGGGACAGGGAAAAACTGTTTTTT,CASRDREKLFF
.,TRBJ2-2,TRBV20-1,few,TGCAGTGCTAGAGATTTCGGGACCGGGGAGCTGTTTTTT,CSARDFGTGELFF
TRBD1,TRBJ1-6,TRBV28,many,TGTGCCAGCAGTTTCCGCCGACAGGGTTCGCCCCTCCACTTT,CASSFRRQGSPLHF
.,TRBJ1-2,TRBV12-3/TRBV12-4,many,TGTGCCAGCATGAAGGGGGGCTACACCTTC,CASMKGGYTF
.,TRBJ2-2,TRBV18,few,TGTGCCAGCTCACCCACGGGTGGGGAGCTGTTTTTT,CASSPTGGELFF
.,TRBJ1-1,TRBV2,.,TGTGCCAGCCAACAGGACCTCAACACTGAAGCTCTCTTT,CASQQDLNTEALF
.,TRBJ2-7,TRBV6-2/TRBV6-3,.,TGTGCCTGCAAAGAAGACAGGTTACCTTACGAGCAGTACTTC,CACKEDRLPYEQYF
.,TRBJ2-5,TRBV24-1,many,TGTGCCACCAGTGATCCATCCATGGGGCAAGAGACCCAGTACTTC,CATSDPSMGQETQYF
.,TRBJ1-2,TRBV7-9,.,TGTGCCGGCTATCGGACAGACAACTATGGCTACACCTTC,CAGYRTDNYGYTF
.,TRBJ1-1,TRBV28,many,TGTGCCAGCAGCCCCCCCAACACTGAAGCTTTCTTT,CASSPPNTEAFF
TRBD1,TRBJ1-2,TRBV12-3/TRBV12-4,many,TGTGCCAGCAGCACCTTCGGACAGGGCTATGGCTACACCTTC,CASSTFGQGYGYTF
TRBD1,TRBJ1-1,TRBV12-3/TRBV12-4,.,TGTGCCAGCAGCCCTATGACAGGGGGTGGATACACTGAAGCTTTCTTT,CASSPMTGGGYTEAFF
.,TRBJ1-2,TRBV29-1,many,TGCAGCGTTGAACAGGCCTTGCAGGGAGGCTACACCTTC,CSVEQALQGGYTF